This TCR beta chain is from a study of blood T cells in healthy people across ages. Study-wide results and caveats: TCR beta diversity tracked closely with naive T cell percentage.

On this clonotype itself: The antigen is undetermined.

Ranging in age from about 6 to 100, the donors were healthy Caucasian individuals from Russia. Each donor had ten milliliters of peripheral blood drawn. Isolated PBMCs totaled at least 6.5 million in each sample. Through a sample-barcoded 5' primer and a J-beta primer mix, a second PCR was run for roughly 6 to 12 cycles. TCRdb reprocessed the 5' RACE reads via MiXCR and lists one record per CDR3 protein. The top ten hold approximately 13% of the sample, which has about 620,000 distinct CDR3 sequences, over 40% seen once. V shed 5 bases and J shed 0 bases, with 12 bases lying between them. CDR1 and CDR2 (germline): SGHRS, YFSETQ. CDR3 length: 15 residues.

This TCR came from a woman aged 80 or older in good health. Sequenced: blood. The V gene is TRBV5-1, the J gene TRBJ2-4; D possibly corresponds to TRBD1 (6 bases). CDR3 loop: CASRSSGAAKNIQYF. The CDR3 DNA is TGCGCCAGCAGGTCATCAGGGGCAGCCAAAAACATTCAGTACTTC.